A single sample is the source of the 32 T cell receptor beta chains below, sequenced in a study of blood T cell repertoires in COVID-19. Method: immunoSEQ multiplex PCR; TCRdb's copy keeps in-frame clones and lacks some. The table records 250,000 or so clones, around 86% of them present only once. Sequencing input: peripheral blood. The receptors were sampled from a man aged 35-49 years with active or convalescent COVID-19.

The chain uses TRBV7-3 and TRBJ2-2, with 10 positions matching TRBD2. V shed 4 bases, J shed 2 bases, and the junction held 13 bases outside the gene matches. Germline V gene lookup returns CDR1 SGHTA and CDR2 FQGTGA. CDR3 length equals 19 residues. Here the CDR3 DNA reads TGTGCCAGCAGCTGGACCGCGCTAGCGGGAGTAGGCAACACCGGGGAGCTGTTTTTT. Translated, it gives CASSWTALAGVGNTGELFF.

This clone has more than one count but fewer than ten. The chain carries TRBV10-2 and TRBJ1-2; D unresolved. V lost 3 bases and J lost 8, with 16 bases in between. Germline V lookup: CDR1 WSHSY, CDR2 SAAADI. The CDR3 is made up of 14 amino acids. CDR3 residues: CASSDGHGSRGYTF. Written as DNA, the CDR3 is TGCGCCAGCAGTGATGGGCACGGCTCGAGAGGCTACACCTTC.

This clone has a handful of counts. The gene calls are TRBV6-1 and TRBJ1-2; D is possibly TRBD1 (5 bases). CDR1 and CDR2 (germline): MNHNS, SASEGT. The CDR3 is made up of 17 amino acids. V was clipped by 1 base and J by 8 bases, with 23 bases between them. This CDR3 is CASSEGISLGGGRGYTF. CDR3 DNA: TGTGCCAGCAGTGAAGGAATTTCCTTGGGCGGGGGACGCGGCTACACCTTC.

The rearrangement uses TRBV2 and TRBJ1-4, with a tentative D call TRBD1 (5 bases). Germline V CDR1 and CDR2: SNHLY, FYNNEI. The germline V and J ends were trimmed by 6 bases and 5 bases, with 7 bases remaining between them. This CDR3 region has 12 residues. As DNA, the CDR3 is TGTGCCAGCAGGGGGGGGAATGAAAAACTGTTTTTT. It encodes CASRGGNEKLFF.

This clone was observed a few times. The chain combines TRBV6-4 with TRBJ2-1; 8 nucleotides agree with TRBD1. V was clipped by 5 bases and J by 7 bases; unmatched bases: 4. This CDR3 has 13 amino acids. Germline V gene sequence: CDR1 MRHNA, CDR2 SNTAGT. The CDR3 reads CASSQGAENEQFF. The CDR3 DNA sequence: TGTGCCAGCAGTCAGGGGGCAGAGAATGAGCAGTTCTTC.

The V call is TRBV6-1, the J call TRBJ1-2, with D perhaps matching TRBD1 (5 bases). The CDR3 has 14 residues. Germline assignment: CDR1 MNHNS and CDR2 SASEGT. V lost 1 base to trimming and J lost 4 bases, with 10 bases between them. The CDR3: CASSEGSGPYGYTF. CDR3 in DNA: TGTGCCAGCAGTGAAGGCTCAGGGCCCTATGGCTACACCTTC.

V gene TRBV27 combines with J gene TRBJ1-1, with D possibly TRBD1 on 6 matching bases. The CDR3 sequence is 13 residues long. Germline lookup yields CDR1 MNHEY and CDR2 SMNVEV (reference sequence). V was cut by 4 bases and J by 1 base, with 7 bases left in between. In nucleotides, the CDR3 is TGTGCCAGCAGTTGGACAGAGAACACTGAAGCTTTCTTT. This codes for CASSWTENTEAFF.

This chain joins TRBV6-5 and TRBJ1-1, with D hard to call. Trimming took 2 bases from V and 3 from J, leaving 7 bases between them. The germline V gene has CDR1 MNHEY and CDR2 SVGAGI. The CDR3 spans 13 residues. The CDR3 protein is CASSYGAYTEAFF. The CDR3 DNA follows: TGTGCCAGCAGTTACGGAGCATACACTGAAGCTTTCTTT.

The gene calls are TRBV3-1 (or the pseudogene TRBV3-2) and TRBJ1-2; TRBD1 matches at 7 bases. Unmatched junction bases numbered 2, after V lost 2 bases and J lost 2 bases. CDR3 size: 14 residues. Germline loops: CDR1 LGHDT, CDR2 YNNKEL (reference sequence). CDR3 region: CASSQPGQNYGYTF. CDR3 coding DNA: TGTGCCAGCAGCCAACCGGGACAGAACTATGGCTACACCTTC.

The chain uses TRBV6-5 and TRBJ1-6, with unresolved D. The CDR3 covers 14 residues. V lost 11 bases, J lost 7 bases, and 18 bases lay in between. CDR1 and CDR2 (germline): MNHEY, SVGAGI. The DNA of the CDR3 is TGTGCCTCTAGAGGAAACACCGGGAATTCACCCCTCCACTTT. Residues: CASRGNTGNSPLHF.

The rearrangement joins TRBV24-1 to TRBJ2-1, with D perhaps TRBD2 (6 bases). V shed 9 bases and J shed 6 bases, with 20 bases lying between them. CDR3 length: 15 residues. Germline-derived CDR1 and CDR2 are KGHDR and SFDVKD. The CDR3 reads CATSPDYLNTNEQFF. The DNA for the CDR3 is TGTGCCACCTCACCGGACTACCTAAATACCAATGAGCAGTTCTTC.

The V call is TRBV10-3, the J call TRBJ1-3, with TRBD1 as a possible D gene (6 bases). V lost 2 bases and J 4 bases, leaving 12 bases between the germline ends. The CDR3 is 15 amino acids. Germline values: CDR1 ENHRY, CDR2 SYGVKD. The CDR3 here is CAISEPTGTGNTIYF. The CDR3 DNA follows: TGTGCCATCAGTGAGCCTACAGGGACCGGAAACACCATATATTTT.

The rearrangement uses TRBV28 and TRBJ2-3; 12 bases are a match to TRBD2. V trimming: 2 bases; J trimming: 9 bases; junction bases outside the gene matches: 9. The CDR3 spans 16 residues. CDR1 and CDR2 (germline): MDHEN, SYDVKM. CDR3 in DNA: TGTGCCAGCAGTTTACCGGTAACTAGCGGGGGGCACACGCAGTATTTT. Translation: CASSLPVTSGGHTQYF. Full variable domain (remainder filled in from reference TRBV28 and TRBJ2-3): DVKVTQSSRYLVKRTGEKVFLECVQDMDHENMFWYRQDPGLGLRLIYFSYDVKMKEKGDIPEGYSVSREKKERFSLILESASTNQTSMYLCASSLPVTSGGHTQYFGPGTRLTVL.

This clone was counted a single time. The chain carries TRBV6-5 and TRBJ1-5; D might be TRBD1 (5 bases). CDR3 length: 13 amino acids. Germline V gene lookup returns CDR1 MNHEY and CDR2 SVGAGI. The V gene lost 6 bases and the J gene lost 5 bases, with 11 bases spanning the gap. CDR3 residues: CASRRGPDQPQHF. The CDR3 DNA is TGTGCCAGCAGGCGGGGCCCCGATCAGCCCCAGCATTTT.

The V and J genes are TRBV29-1 and TRBJ1-3; D is possibly TRBD1 (5 bases). CDR1 and CDR2 from the germline V gene are SQVTM and ANQGSEA. V was pared by 2 bases and J by 0 bases, with 17 bases between. The CDR3 extends over 17 amino acids. This chain's CDR3 is CSVELPGGTSSGNTIYF. The DNA for the CDR3 is TGCAGCGTTGAACTGCCTGGAGGGACGAGCTCTGGAAACACCATATATTTT.

The chain joins TRBV11-3 to TRBJ1-6; D ambiguous. Germline CDR1 is SGHNT and CDR2 is YENEEA. Between the trimmed V and J ends, which lost 3 bases and 7 bases, there was a span of 4 bases. This CDR3 has 12 amino acids. CDR3: CASSFENSPLHF. The DNA for the CDR3 is TGTGCCAGCAGCTTCGAGAATTCACCCCTCCACTTT.

The chain uses TRBV27 and TRBJ2-3; 9 bases agree with TRBD1. Germline CDR1 and CDR2: MNHEY and SMNVEV (reference sequence). J gave up 3 bases and V 4 bases, and 5 bases lay outside the gene matches. The length of the CDR3 is 15 residues. CDR3 DNA: TGTGCCAGCAGTTCCCGACAGGGGGGGACAGATACGCAGTATTTT. This sequence encodes CASSSRQGGTDTQYF.

This rearrangement joins TRBV9 to TRBJ2-2; D gene uncertain. Germline CDR1 is SGDLS and CDR2 is YYNGEE. CDR3 length equals 15 residues. V lost 4 bases, J lost 4 bases, and 14 bases lay in between. The CDR3 is CASSPIQSATGELFF. CDR3 nucleotide sequence: TGTGCCAGCAGCCCAATACAGTCAGCCACCGGGGAGCTGTTTTTT.

CDR3 region: CASSTRRDRDSPLHF. DNA of the CDR3: TGTGCCAGCAGTACCCGCCGGGACAGGGATTCACCCCTCCACTTT. The chain links TRBV6-5 to TRBJ1-6; 9 bases match TRBD1. V was clipped by 5 bases and J by 8 bases; unmatched bases: 7. Germline V gene lookup returns CDR1 MNHEY and CDR2 SVGAGI. CDR3 length: 15 residues.

The rearrangement links TRBV11-2 to TRBJ2-7; 11 bases align to TRBD2. Germline lookup yields CDR1 SGHAT and CDR2 FQNNGV. The CDR3 is made up of 14 amino acids. V lost 3 bases to trimming and J lost 7 bases; unmatched junction nucleotides: 5. CDR3 protein: CASSFLAGGGEQYF. The CDR3 DNA reads TGTGCCAGCAGCTTCTTAGCGGGAGGGGGGGAGCAGTACTTC. The full variable domain, completed using reference TRBV11-2 and TRBJ2-7, is EAGVAQSPRYKIIEKRQSVAFWCNPISGHATLYWYQQILGQGPKLLIQFQNNGVVDDSQLPKDRFSAERLKGVDSTLKIQPAKLEDSAVYLCASSFLAGGGEQYFGPGTRLTVT.

The rearrangement links TRBV28 to TRBJ2-7; 7 bases fit TRBD2. Germline loops: CDR1 MDHEN, CDR2 SYDVKM. V gave up 11 bases and J gave up 2 bases; unmatched junction bases: 9. The CDR3 runs to 13 residues. For the CDR3, the DNA is TGTGCCGGGGGGGGAGGGCCGACCTACGAGCAGTACTTC. Translation: CAGGGGPTYEQYF.

The CDR3 DNA sequence: TGTGCCACCAGCTCCGGGACAGGGAATTTAAATGAGCAGTTCTTC. Its translation is CATSSGTGNLNEQFF. The chain employs TRBV15 and TRBJ2-1, with 9 bases lining up with TRBD1. Germline CDR1 and CDR2: LNHNV and YYDKDF (reference sequence). Germline trimming cut 5 bases from V and 7 bases from J; bases unmatched to any gene: 9. This CDR3 is built from 15 residues.

The J gene is TRBJ1-2, the V gene TRBV15, with TRBD1 matching over 9 bases. Germline V gene sequence: CDR1 LNHNV, CDR2 YYDKDF (reference sequence). This CDR3 contains 16 residues. With V trimmed by 0 bases and J by 4 bases, 6 bases remained unmatched. CDR3 region: CATSREQGALPYGYTF. In DNA, the CDR3 is TGTGCCACCAGCAGAGAACAGGGGGCCCTCCCCTATGGCTACACCTTC.

The rearrangement uses TRBV2 and TRBJ1-1; 7 nucleotides line up with TRBD1. Germline values: CDR1 SNHLY, CDR2 FYNNEI. The CDR3 runs 14 residues. The ends lost 4 bases at V and 4 bases at J; junction bases unmatched: 6. CDR3 region: CASSADRAGTEAFF. Here the CDR3 DNA reads TGTGCCAGCAGTGCTGACAGGGCGGGCACTGAAGCTTTCTTT.

The chain has TRBV27 and TRBJ1-4; TRBD1 matches at 8 bases. The V gene's germline CDR1 is MNHEY and CDR2 SMNVEV (reference sequence). The CDR3 extends over 14 amino acids. V lost 8 bases and J lost 7; bases outside the gene matches: 9. Here the CDR3 reads CASVSLTGGEKLFF. CDR3 sequence (DNA): TGTGCCAGCGTTTCCCTCACAGGGGGTGAAAAACTGTTTTTT.

The CDR3 DNA is TGTGCCACCAGTAGCTCGGCTTGGGGGGCCCAGCATTTT. It codes for CATSSSAWGAQHF. V is TRBV24-1 and J is TRBJ1-5; a possible D gene is TRBD1 (5 bases). The germline V and J ends were trimmed by 6 bases and 11 bases, with 16 bases remaining between them. This CDR3 comprises 13 residues. Germline-derived CDR1 and CDR2 are KGHDR and SFDVKD.

A few counts support this clone. The rearrangement links TRBV5-1 to TRBJ1-1; D not resolved. CDR1 SGHRS and CDR2 YFSETQ come from the germline V gene. This CDR3 contains 14 residues. With 5 bases removed from V and 6 bases from J, the gap between germline ends came to 17 bases. This CDR3 is CASSLGGNSAEAFF. The DNA of the CDR3 is TGCGCCAGCAGTCTGGGAGGGAATAGCGCTGAAGCTTTCTTT.

V and J are TRBV7-9 and TRBJ1-1; D uncertain. Germline assignment: CDR1 SEHNR and CDR2 FQNEAQ (reference sequence). The length of the CDR3 is 16 residues. V lost 5 bases, J lost 1 base, and 17 bases lay in between. CDR3 in DNA: TGTGCCAGCAGCACGCCAACCCGGGGAAAGAACACTGAAGCTTTCTTT. It encodes CASSTPTRGKNTEAFF.

The chain has TRBV11-3 and TRBJ2-3; no clear D. The CDR3 is 13 residues long. Germline CDR1 reads SGHNT; CDR2 reads YENEEA. Trimming cost V 4 bases and J 5 bases, with 10 bases left between them. CDR3 sequence (DNA): TGTGCCAGCAGCTCGCAACCGGGAGATACGCAGTATTTT. It codes for CASSSQPGDTQYF.

The chain is built from TRBV19 and TRBJ2-1, with D possibly being TRBD2 (5 bases). V was clipped by 0 bases and J by 7 bases, with 13 bases between them. Per the germline V gene, CDR1 is LNHDA and CDR2 is SQIVND (reference sequence). The CDR3 is made up of 15 amino acids. DNA of the CDR3: TGTGCCAGTAGTATAGACTCAGAGGGTAGAAATGAGCAGTTCTTC. It specifies CASSIDSEGRNEQFF.

This chain links TRBV3-1 (or the pseudogene TRBV3-2) with TRBJ2-5, with 10 bases identical to TRBD2. Trimming at V came to 4 bases and at J to 2 bases, leaving 1 base not matched to a gene. The germline V gene encodes CDR1 LGHDT and CDR2 YNNKEL (reference sequence). CDR3 length: 14 amino acids. In nucleotides, the CDR3 is TGTGCCAGCAGCCCGGGACTAGCGCAAGAGACCCAGTACTTC. Amino acid sequence: CASSPGLAQETQYF.

The chain is built from TRBV15 and TRBJ1-5; D is undetermined. Trimming removed 0 bases from V and 7 bases from J, with 4 bases in between. CDR3 length: 12 residues. The germline gives CDR1 LNHNV, CDR2 YYDKDF (reference sequence). DNA for the CDR3: TGTGCCACCAGCAGAGATGCGCAGCCCCAGCATTTT. It translates to CATSRDAQPQHF.